This TCR beta chain was profiled in a study of T cell responses to AZD1222 COVID-19 vaccine. Sequencing used immunoSEQ multiplex PCR; TCRdb keeps in-frame clones, though not all of them. Of more than 150,000 clones listed, roughly 90% were seen once; the top ten hold around 1.5%. This CDR3 spans 15 amino acids. In germline, CDR1 is MNHEY, CDR2 SVGAGI. V lost 6 bases and J lost 5; bases outside the gene matches: 5. The sample consisted of peripheral blood, taken 28 days after the second AZD1222 dose. The genes are TRBV6-5 and TRBJ1-5; 12 bases align to TRBD1. The TCR comes from an adult who received the AZD1222 COVID-19 vaccine. The CDR3 loop reads CASSSGQGAYQPQHF. The CDR3 DNA reads as TGTGCCAGCAGCTCGGGACAGGGGGCCTATCAGCCCCAGCATTTT.